Listed below are T cell receptor beta chains from one sample, sequenced in a study of T cells in Graves' hyperthyroidism and ophthalmopathy. Using its own MiXCR run on the multiplex PCR reads, TCRdb lists one record per CDR3 protein. The table shows roughly 750,000 distinct CDR3 sequences, with about a sixth occurring only once. The specimen sequenced was blood. All receptors derive from a man aged 18 to 35 with Graves' hyperthyroidism. Both conserved end residues are part of each CDR3. D genes are given only for firm matches. Clone sizes are given selectively: once, few, many, or a class where the clone is expanded.

V gene	clone size	D gene	J gene	CDR3 protein	CDR3 DNA
TRBV6-1	NA	NA	TRBJ2-7	CASSEGGRGYEQYF	TGTGCCAGCAGTGAAGGGGGCAGGGGCTACGAGCAGTACTTC
TRBV28	many	NA	TRBJ1-1	CASTTPWALNTEAFF	TGTGCCAGCACCACTCCCTGGGCTTTGAACACTGAAGCTTTCTTT
TRBV6-2/TRBV6-3	many	TRBD2	TRBJ2-3	CASRASGLTDTQYF	TGTGCCAGCAGGGCTAGCGGATTGACGGATACGCAGTATTTT
TRBV2	many	NA	TRBJ2-1	CASSNTGSVYNEQFF	TGTGCCAGCAGTAACACAGGGAGTGTGTACAATGAGCAGTTCTTC
TRBV5-1	NA	TRBD2	TRBJ2-1	CASSSGTSGRSSYNEQFF	TGCGCCAGCAGCTCAGGGACTAGCGGGAGGAGCTCCTACAATGAGCAGTTCTTC
TRBV20-1	many	NA	TRBJ1-1	CSAHPGSLTTEAFF	TGCAGTGCTCATCCCGGGTCTTTAACCACTGAAGCTTTCTTT
TRBV6-5	many	NA	TRBJ2-7	CASSFRTWGSYEQYF	TGTGCCAGCAGTTTCCGGACTTGGGGGTCCTACGAGCAGTACTTC
TRBV10-3	NA	NA	TRBJ2-2	CAIRGAGELFF	TGTGCCATCAGAGGAGCCGGGGAGCTGTTTTTT
TRBV28	many	NA	TRBJ2-7	CASSGPGSVSYEQYF	TGTGCCAGCAGTGGACCCGGTAGCGTATCCTACGAGCAGTACTTC
TRBV10-3	many	TRBD2	TRBJ2-3	CAISESTAGGTTDTQYF	TGTGCCATCAGTGAGTCGACGGCGGGAGGCACCACAGATACGCAGTATTTT
TRBV6-2/TRBV6-3	many	NA	TRBJ2-1	CASSYELRVGAREQFF	TGTGCCAGCAGTTACGAGCTTCGTGTGGGGGCACGGGAGCAGTTCTTC
TRBV12-3/TRBV12-4	NA	TRBD2	TRBJ2-2	CASRPGDVFRTSGGNTGELFF	TGTGCCAGCAGACCGGGGGACGTCTTTAGGACTAGCGGGGGGAACACCGGGGAGCTGTTTTTT
TRBV5-1	many	NA	TRBJ1-4	CASSETATNEKLFF	TGCGCCAGCAGCGAAACGGCCACGAATGAAAAACTGTTTTTT
TRBV19	NA	NA	TRBJ1-3	CASSITGFAGNTIYF	TGTGCCAGTAGTATAACGGGGTTCGCTGGAAACACCATATATTTT
TRBV5-4	NA	NA	TRBJ2-7	CASSLRASLVSEQYF	TGTGCCAGCAGCTTAAGGGCCTCCCTGGTCTCCGAGCAGTACTTC
TRBV2	many	TRBD2	TRBJ2-7	CASSEWVLAAAEQYF	TGTGCCAGCAGTGAATGGGTTCTAGCGGCAGCCGAGCAGTACTTC
TRBV2	few	TRBD2	TRBJ2-5	CASSEASGRWETQYF	TGTGCCAGCAGTGAAGCTAGCGGGAGATGGGAGACCCAGTACTTC
TRBV28	NA	TRBD2	TRBJ2-7	CASTSYGRGSYEQYF	TGTGCCAGCACCTCTTATGGGCGGGGGTCCTACGAGCAGTACTTC
TRBV4-2	NA	TRBD2	TRBJ2-2	CASSLTSVNTGELFF	TGTGCCAGCAGCCTTACTAGCGTCAACACCGGGGAGCTGTTTTTT
TRBV5-1	NA	NA	TRBJ1-3	CASSLGNSGNTIYF	TGCGCCAGCAGCTTGGGCAACTCTGGAAACACCATATATTTT
TRBV28	NA	NA	TRBJ1-2	CASSLGMSYGYTF	TGTGCCAGCAGTTTAGGGATGTCCTATGGCTACACCTTC
TRBV7-8	many	TRBD1	TRBJ2-2	CASSGDRGSTGELFF	TGTGCCAGCAGCGGCGACAGGGGGTCCACCGGGGAGCTGTTTTTT
TRBV24-1	NA	NA	TRBJ2-3	CATSGSISTDTQYF	TGTGCCACCAGTGGATCGATCTCGACAGATACGCAGTATTTT
TRBV28	many	NA	TRBJ2-5	CATSLASQKETQYF	TGTGCCACTAGCCTAGCGTCACAGAAAGAGACCCAGTACTTC
TRBV12-3/TRBV12-4	NA	TRBD1	TRBJ1-1	CASKPTGKKNTEAFF	TGTGCCAGCAAGCCGACAGGGAAGAAGAACACTGAAGCTTTCTTT
TRBV10-3	NA	NA	TRBJ2-6	CAISESTGANVLTF	TGTGCCATCAGTGAGTCGACCGGGGCCAACGTCCTGACTTTC
TRBV24-1	NA	NA	TRBJ2-3	CATSDPGRTVHTQYF	TGTGCCACCAGTGATCCGGGACGGACGGTTCATACGCAGTATTTT
TRBV12-3/TRBV12-4	many	NA	TRBJ2-3	CASSFSGFPSTDTQYF	TGTGCCAGCAGTTTCTCGGGCTTTCCTAGCACAGATACGCAGTATTTT
TRBV15	few	NA	TRBJ1-2	CATRKTGVYGYTF	TGTGCCACCAGAAAGACAGGCGTCTATGGCTACACCTTC
TRBV20-1	few	TRBD1	TRBJ2-1	CSAPIPGQGLNEQFF	TGCAGTGCCCCCATTCCGGGACAGGGGCTTAATGAGCAGTTCTTC
TRBV20-1	many	TRBD2	TRBJ2-5	CSARGDQETQYF	TGCAGTGCTCGGGGGGACCAAGAGACCCAGTACTTC
TRBV10-3	many	TRBD2	TRBJ2-5	CAISDRGLAEQTQYF	TGTGCCATCAGTGATAGAGGACTAGCGGAGCAGACCCAGTACTTC
TRBV19	few	NA	TRBJ1-4	CATLDRNREKLFF	TGTGCCACCCTGGACCGTAACAGGGAAAAACTGTTTTTT
TRBV30	many	NA	TRBJ2-7	CAWSLLYEQYF	TGTGCCTGGTCCCTGCTATACGAGCAGTACTTC
TRBV6-1	many	NA	TRBJ2-7	CASSELAWGYEQYF	TGTGCCAGCAGTGAACTCGCTTGGGGCTACGAGCAGTACTTC
TRBV29-1	few	NA	TRBJ2-3	CSSARVSTDTQYF	TGCAGCTCTGCCAGGGTTAGCACAGATACGCAGTATTTT
TRBV11-2	many	NA	TRBJ2-2	CASSLRAGTGELFF	TGTGCCAGCAGCTTAAGGGCGGGCACCGGGGAGCTGTTTTTT
TRBV6-2/TRBV6-3	many	NA	TRBJ2-2	CASSLLAENTGELFF	TGTGCCAGCAGTCTTTTAGCGGAGAACACCGGGGAGCTGTTTTTT
TRBV19	few	NA	TRBJ1-1	CASGPWGYGANTEAFF	TGTGCCAGCGGACCGTGGGGGTACGGGGCGAACACTGAAGCTTTCTTT
TRBV19	NA	TRBD2	TRBJ2-1	CASNRLAGGLSSYNEQFF	TGTGCCAGTAACCGACTAGCGGGAGGCCTAAGCTCCTACAATGAGCAGTTCTTC
TRBV3-1	NA	TRBD2	TRBJ2-7	CASSQKLAGGTYEQYF	TGTGCCAGCAGCCAAAAACTAGCGGGAGGGACCTACGAGCAGTACTTC
TRBV5-6	NA	TRBD2	TRBJ2-5	CASGGTSPRETQYF	TGTGCCAGCGGGGGGACTAGCCCCCGGGAGACCCAGTACTTC
TRBV12-3/TRBV12-4	many	NA	TRBJ2-5	CASSLTEDWQETQYF	TGTGCCAGCAGTTTGACGGAGGATTGGCAAGAGACCCAGTACTTC
TRBV6-2/TRBV6-3	few	NA	TRBJ2-1	CASSHGASNEQFF	TGTGCCAGCAGTCACGGGGCAAGCAATGAGCAGTTCTTC
TRBV27	few	NA	TRBJ2-1	CASSLGWGSLDNEQFF	TGTGCCAGCAGTTTGGGATGGGGCTCCCTTGACAATGAGCAGTTCTTC
TRBV12-3/TRBV12-4	many	TRBD1	TRBJ2-7	CASSLRGTGSSYEQYF	TGTGCCAGCAGTTTAAGGGGGACAGGTTCCTCCTACGAGCAGTACTTC
TRBV2	NA	NA	TRBJ2-1	CASMYFNEQFF	TGTGCCAGCATGTACTTTAATGAGCAGTTCTTC
TRBV20-1	many	NA	TRBJ2-7	CSASAQQSSYEQYF	TGCAGTGCTAGTGCACAGCAGAGCTCCTACGAGCAGTACTTC